The clone carrying this T cell receptor (beta chain) has more than one count but fewer than ten. Germline V gene sequence: CDR1 SNHLY, CDR2 FYNNEI. The CDR3 runs 12 residues. V dropped 8 bases and J dropped 10 bases, with 16 bases sitting between them. This sample is drawn from a study of blood T cell repertoires in COVID-19. Across the study: Collection of acute and convalescent COVID-19 samples took place in the United States, Italy and Spain. From T cells, B-cell-depleted T cells, or PBMCs came the material, which was cDNA or gDNA.

In the original processing: Estimation of nucleated cell counts relied on the amplification of reference gene primers. Assay: immunoSEQ multiplex PCR; the TCRdb copy retains only in-frame clones and omits some. D and trimming were read from the DNA, whereas the V and J calls and clone size are those reported in that table. The table lists about 240,000 clones, roughly 90% of them singletons, with around 6.9% in the top ten. The source of this sequence is a man in his 60s who had recovered from COVID-19. This chain connects TRBV2 to TRBJ2-3; the D gene is possibly TRBD1 (6 bases). The specimen sequenced was peripheral blood. The CDR3 DNA sequence: TGTGCCAGCCGAGGACAGATAGTACCGCAGTATTTT. Residues: CASRGQIVPQYF.